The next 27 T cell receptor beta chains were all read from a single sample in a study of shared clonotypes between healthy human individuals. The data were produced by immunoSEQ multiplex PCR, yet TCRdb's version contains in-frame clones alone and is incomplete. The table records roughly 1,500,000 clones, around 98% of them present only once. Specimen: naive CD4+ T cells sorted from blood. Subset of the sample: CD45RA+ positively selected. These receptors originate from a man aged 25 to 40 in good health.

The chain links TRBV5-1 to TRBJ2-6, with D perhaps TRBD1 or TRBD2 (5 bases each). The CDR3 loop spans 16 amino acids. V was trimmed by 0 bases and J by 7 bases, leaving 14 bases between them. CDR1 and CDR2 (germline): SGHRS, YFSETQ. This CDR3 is CASSLAGAPGANVLTF. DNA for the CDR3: TGCGCCAGCAGCTTGGCCGGGGCCCCAGGTGCCAACGTCCTGACTTTC.

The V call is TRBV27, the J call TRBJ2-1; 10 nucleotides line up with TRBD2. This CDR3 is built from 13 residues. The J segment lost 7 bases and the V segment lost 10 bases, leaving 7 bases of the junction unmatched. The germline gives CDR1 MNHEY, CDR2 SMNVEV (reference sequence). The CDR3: CATRTSGVNEQFF. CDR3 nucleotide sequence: TGTGCCACTCGGACTAGCGGTGTGAATGAGCAGTTCTTC.

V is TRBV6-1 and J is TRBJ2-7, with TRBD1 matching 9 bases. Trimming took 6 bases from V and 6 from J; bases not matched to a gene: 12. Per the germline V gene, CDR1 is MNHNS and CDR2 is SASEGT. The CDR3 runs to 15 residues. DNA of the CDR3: TGTGCCAGCAGATCCGGGGGACAGGGAAAGTTCGAGCAGTACTTC. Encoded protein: CASRSGGQGKFEQYF.

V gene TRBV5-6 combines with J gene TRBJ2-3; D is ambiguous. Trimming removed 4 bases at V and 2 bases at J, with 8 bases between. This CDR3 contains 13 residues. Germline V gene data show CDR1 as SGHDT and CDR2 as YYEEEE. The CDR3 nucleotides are TGTGCCAGCAGCCAGGAGTTCACAGATACGCAGTATTTT. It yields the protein CASSQEFTDTQYF.

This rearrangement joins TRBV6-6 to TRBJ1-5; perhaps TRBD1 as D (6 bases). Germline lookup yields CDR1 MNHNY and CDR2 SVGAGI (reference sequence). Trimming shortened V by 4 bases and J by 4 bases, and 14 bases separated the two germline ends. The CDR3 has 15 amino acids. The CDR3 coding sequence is TGTGCCAGCAGTTCGGGCAGGGGAGTAAATCAGCCCCAGCATTTT. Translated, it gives CASSSGRGVNQPQHF.

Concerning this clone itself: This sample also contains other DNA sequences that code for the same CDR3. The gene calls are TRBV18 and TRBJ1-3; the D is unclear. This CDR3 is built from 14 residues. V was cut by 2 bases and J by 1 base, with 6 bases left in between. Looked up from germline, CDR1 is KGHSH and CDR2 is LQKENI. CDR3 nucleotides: TGTGCCAGCTCACCAGGGGTTTCTGGAAACACCATATATTTT. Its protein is CASSPGVSGNTIYF.

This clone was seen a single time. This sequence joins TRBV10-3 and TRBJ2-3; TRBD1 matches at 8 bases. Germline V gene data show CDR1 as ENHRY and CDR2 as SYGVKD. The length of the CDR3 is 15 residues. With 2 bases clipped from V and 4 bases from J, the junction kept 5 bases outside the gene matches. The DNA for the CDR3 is TGTGCCATCAGTGAGGACAGGGGCATATCAGATACGCAGTATTTT. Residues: CAISEDRGISDTQYF.

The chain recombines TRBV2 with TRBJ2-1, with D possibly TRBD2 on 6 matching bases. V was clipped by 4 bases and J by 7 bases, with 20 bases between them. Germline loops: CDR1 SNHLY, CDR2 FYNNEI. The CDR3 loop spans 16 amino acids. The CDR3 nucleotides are TGTGCCAGCAGTGCCTTACAACTAGCTTTCGGGAATGAGCAGTTCTTC. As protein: CASSALQLAFGNEQFF.

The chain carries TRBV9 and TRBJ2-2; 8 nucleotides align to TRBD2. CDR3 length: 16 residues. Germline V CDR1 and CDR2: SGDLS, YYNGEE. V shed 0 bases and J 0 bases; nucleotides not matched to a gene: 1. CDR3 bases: TGTGCCAGCAGCGTAGTCGGGGGGGCGAACACCGGGGAGCTGTTTTTT. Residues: CASSVVGGANTGELFF. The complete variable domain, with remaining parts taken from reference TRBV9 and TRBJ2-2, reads DSGVTQTPKHLITATGQRVTLRCSPRSGDLSVYWYQQSLDQGLQFLIQYYNGEERAKGNILERFSAQQFPDLHSELNLSSLELGDSALYFCASSVVGGANTGELFFGEGSRLTVL.

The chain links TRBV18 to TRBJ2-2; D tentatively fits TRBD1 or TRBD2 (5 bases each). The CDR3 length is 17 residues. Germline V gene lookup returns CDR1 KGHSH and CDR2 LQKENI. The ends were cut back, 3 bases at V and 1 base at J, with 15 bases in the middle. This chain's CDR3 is CASSPKGRGLNTGELFF. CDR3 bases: TGTGCCAGCTCACCTAAAGGACGGGGCTTGAACACCGGGGAGCTGTTTTTT.

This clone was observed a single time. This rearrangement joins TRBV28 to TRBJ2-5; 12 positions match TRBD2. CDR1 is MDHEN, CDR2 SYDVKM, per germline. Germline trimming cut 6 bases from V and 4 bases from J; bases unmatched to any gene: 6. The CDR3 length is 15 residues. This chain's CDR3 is CASRRGLAGPETQYF. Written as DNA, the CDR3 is TGTGCCAGCAGGAGAGGACTAGCGGGACCAGAGACCCAGTACTTC.

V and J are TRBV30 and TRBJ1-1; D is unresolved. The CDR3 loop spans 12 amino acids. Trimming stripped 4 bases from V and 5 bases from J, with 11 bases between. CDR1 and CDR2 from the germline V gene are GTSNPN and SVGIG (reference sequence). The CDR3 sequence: CAWKSGETEAFF. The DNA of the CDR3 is TGTGCCTGGAAGTCCGGGGAGACTGAAGCTTTCTTT.

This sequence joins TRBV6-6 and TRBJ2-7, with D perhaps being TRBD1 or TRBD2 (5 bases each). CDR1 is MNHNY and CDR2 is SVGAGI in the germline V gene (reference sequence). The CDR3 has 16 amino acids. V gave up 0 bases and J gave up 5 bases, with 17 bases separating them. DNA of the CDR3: TGTGCCAGCAGTTACTCTTTACGGGACCTCACGAACGAGCAGTACTTC. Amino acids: CASSYSLRDLTNEQYF.

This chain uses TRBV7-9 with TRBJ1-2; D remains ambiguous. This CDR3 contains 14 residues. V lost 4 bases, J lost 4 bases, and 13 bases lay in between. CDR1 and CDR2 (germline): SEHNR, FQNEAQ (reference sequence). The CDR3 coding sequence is TGTGCCAGCAGCTACCGGGATTTGGGCTATGGCTACACCTTC. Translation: CASSYRDLGYGYTF.

CDR3 bases: TGTGCCAGCTCACCTCTTGGGTCTAGCGGGAGCACAGATACGCAGTATTTT. Its protein product is CASSPLGSSGSTDTQYF. The rearrangement uses TRBV18 and TRBJ2-3, with 8 bases matching TRBD2. The CDR3 sequence is 17 residues long. V lost 3 bases to trimming and J lost 0 bases; unmatched junction nucleotides: 8. The germline gives CDR1 KGHSH, CDR2 LQKENI.

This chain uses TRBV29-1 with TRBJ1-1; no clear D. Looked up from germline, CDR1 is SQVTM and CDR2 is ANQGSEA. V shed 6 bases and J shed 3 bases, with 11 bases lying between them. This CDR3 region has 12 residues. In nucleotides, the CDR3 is TGCAGCGTATCCGGACGGTACACTGAAGCTTTCTTT. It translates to CSVSGRYTEAFF. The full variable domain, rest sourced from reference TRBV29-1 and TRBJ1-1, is SAVISQKPSRDICQRGTSLTIQCQVDSQVTMMFWYRQQPGQSLTLIATANQGSEATYESGFVIDKFPISRPNLTFSTLTVSNMSPEDSSIYLCSVSGRYTEAFFGQGTRLTVV.

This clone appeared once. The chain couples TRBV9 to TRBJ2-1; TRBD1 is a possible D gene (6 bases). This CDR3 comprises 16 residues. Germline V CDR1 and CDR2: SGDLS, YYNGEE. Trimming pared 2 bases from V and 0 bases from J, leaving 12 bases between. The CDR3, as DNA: TGTGCCAGCAGCGTCACGGGACACACCTCCTACAATGAGCAGTTCTTC. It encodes CASSVTGHTSYNEQFF.

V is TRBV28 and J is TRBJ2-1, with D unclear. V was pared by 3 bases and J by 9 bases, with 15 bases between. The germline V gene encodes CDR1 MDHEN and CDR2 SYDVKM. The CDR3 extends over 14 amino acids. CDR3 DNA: TGTGCCAGCAGTTTCTACTCAGGCTCCGGTGAGCAGTTCTTC. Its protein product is CASSFYSGSGEQFF.

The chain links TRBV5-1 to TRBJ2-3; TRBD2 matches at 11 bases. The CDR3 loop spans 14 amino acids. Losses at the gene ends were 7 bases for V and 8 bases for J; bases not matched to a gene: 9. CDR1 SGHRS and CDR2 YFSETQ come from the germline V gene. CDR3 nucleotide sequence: TGCGCCAGCCAAACTAGCGGGAGTATCGGTACGCAGTATTTT. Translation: CASQTSGSIGTQYF.

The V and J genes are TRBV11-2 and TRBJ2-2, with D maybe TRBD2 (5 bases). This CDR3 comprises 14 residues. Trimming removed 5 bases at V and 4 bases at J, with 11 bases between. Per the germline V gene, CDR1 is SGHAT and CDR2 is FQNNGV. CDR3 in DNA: TGTGCCAGCAGCCCGAAAAGCGGCACCGGGGAGCTGTTTTTT. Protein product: CASSPKSGTGELFF.

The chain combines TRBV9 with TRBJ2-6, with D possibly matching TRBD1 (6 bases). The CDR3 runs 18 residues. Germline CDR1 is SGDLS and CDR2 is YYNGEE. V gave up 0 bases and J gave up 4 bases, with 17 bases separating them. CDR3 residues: CASSVVSGAGAGANVLTF. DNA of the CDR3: TGTGCCAGCAGCGTAGTATCAGGGGCCGGGGCCGGGGCCAACGTCCTGACTTTC.

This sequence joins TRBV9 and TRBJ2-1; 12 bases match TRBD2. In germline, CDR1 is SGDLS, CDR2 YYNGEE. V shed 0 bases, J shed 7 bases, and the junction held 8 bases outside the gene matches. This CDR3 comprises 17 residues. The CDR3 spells CASSVARGTSGRNEQFF. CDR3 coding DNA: TGTGCCAGCAGCGTAGCTAGGGGGACTAGCGGGCGGAATGAGCAGTTCTTC.

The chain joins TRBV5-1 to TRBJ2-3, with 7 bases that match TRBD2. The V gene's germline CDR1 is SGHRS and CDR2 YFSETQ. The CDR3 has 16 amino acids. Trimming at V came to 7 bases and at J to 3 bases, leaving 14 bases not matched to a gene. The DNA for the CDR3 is TGCGCCAGCGGTCTACTAGCGATGGGGCCAACAGATACGCAGTATTTT. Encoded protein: CASGLLAMGPTDTQYF.

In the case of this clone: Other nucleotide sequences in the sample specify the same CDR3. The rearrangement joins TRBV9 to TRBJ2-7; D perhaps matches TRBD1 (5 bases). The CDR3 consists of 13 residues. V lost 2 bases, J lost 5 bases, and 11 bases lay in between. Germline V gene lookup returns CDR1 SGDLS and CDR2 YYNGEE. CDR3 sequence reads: CASSVGLGDEQYF. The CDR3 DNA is TGTGCCAGCAGCGTGGGGCTAGGCGACGAGCAGTACTTC.

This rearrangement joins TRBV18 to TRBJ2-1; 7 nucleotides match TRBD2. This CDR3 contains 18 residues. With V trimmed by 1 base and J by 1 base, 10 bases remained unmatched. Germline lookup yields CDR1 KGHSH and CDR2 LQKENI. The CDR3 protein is CASSPHASGAPSYNEQFF. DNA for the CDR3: TGTGCCAGCTCACCACACGCTAGCGGAGCTCCTTCCTACAATGAGCAGTTCTTC.

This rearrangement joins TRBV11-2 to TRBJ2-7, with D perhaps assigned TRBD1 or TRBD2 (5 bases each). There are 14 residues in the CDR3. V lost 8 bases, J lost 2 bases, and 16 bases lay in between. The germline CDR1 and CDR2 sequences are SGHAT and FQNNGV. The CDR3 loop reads CASRRPGRPYEQYF. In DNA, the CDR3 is TGTGCCAGCCGCCGGCCGGGACGGCCCTACGAGCAGTACTTC.

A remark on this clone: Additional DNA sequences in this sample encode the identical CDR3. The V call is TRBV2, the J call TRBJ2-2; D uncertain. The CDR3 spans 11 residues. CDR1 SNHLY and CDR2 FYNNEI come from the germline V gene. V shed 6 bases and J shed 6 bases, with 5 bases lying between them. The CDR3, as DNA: TGTGCCAGCAGCGGTCCCGGGGAGCTGTTTTTT. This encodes CASSGPGELFF. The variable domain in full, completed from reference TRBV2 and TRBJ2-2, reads EPEVTQTPSHQVTQMGQEVILRCVPISNHLYFYWYRQILGQKVEFLVSFYNNEISEKSEIFDDQFSVERPDGSNFTLKIRSTKLEDSAMYFCASSGPGELFFGEGSRLTVL.